Listed below are T cell receptor beta chains from one sample, sequenced in a study of long-term antiretroviral therapy in people with HIV. Assay: immunoSEQ multiplex PCR; the TCRdb copy retains only in-frame clones and omits some. In the table there are some 30,000 clones, around 92% of which are singletons. The sequencing used unsorted PBMCs, collected about 7.2 years after starting antiretroviral therapy. The receptors were sampled from a middle-aged man with HIV. Both conserved end residues are trimmed from each CDR3.

TRBJ1-6 | TRBV28 | ASSEGQANNSPLH
TRBJ2-3 | TRBV7-3 | ASSLGLPTDTQY
TRBJ1-4 | TRBV19 | ASSLGQASTRGEKLF
TRBJ2-3 | TRBV4-3 | ASSPGSGGDNTQY
TRBJ2-3 | TRBV27 | ASSYRPWASGGSSTDTQY
TRBJ2-7 | TRBV27 | ASSLGIGNTYEQY
TRBJ2-7 | TRBV5-5 | ASSLAGASYEQY
TRBJ1-3 | TRBV10-3 | ATSRLTGSTGNTIY
TRBJ2-2 | TRBV27 | ASSKRTANTGELF
TRBJ2-7 | TRBV19 | ASSPPTGRYEQY
TRBJ2-2 | TRBV9 | ASSVQGADTGELF
TRBJ2-7 | TRBV19 | ASRIGSGDYEQY
TRBJ1-5 | TRBV19 | ASSSIARQYSNQPQH
TRBJ2-1 | TRBV29-1 | SVGQLVENEQF